This T cell receptor (beta chain) was captured in a study of control samples from healthy donors and cancer patients. V gave up 5 bases and J gave up 0 bases, with 11 bases separating them. Germline lookup yields CDR1 LNHDA and CDR2 SQIVND (reference sequence). This CDR3 spans 15 amino acids. Using immunoSEQ multiplex PCR, the repertoire was profiled, and TCRdb retains in-frame clones only, with some absent. Of over 100,000 clones listed, 75% to 90% are singletons. The TCR sequence derives from a woman in her fifties or sixties in good health. Sample: blood. The gene calls are TRBV19 and TRBJ1-3; perhaps TRBD1 as D (6 bases). The CDR3 coding sequence is TGTGCCAGTAGTCCCCGGACAGTCTCTGGAAACACCATATATTTT. Translation: CASSPRTVSGNTIYF.